A selection of T cell receptor beta chains follows, all from one sample in a study of T cell changes during pregnancy in multiple sclerosis. Clones were sequenced by immunoSEQ multiplex PCR, and TCRdb holds only the in-frame ones, with some missing. The sample consists of 95,000 to 100,000 clones, 91% of them appearing once. The starting material was peripheral blood, obtained in the second trimester of pregnancy. Receptors originate from a female donor with multiple sclerosis, enrolled in a pregnancy study. Both conserved end residues are part of each CDR3. Fields, in order: CDR3 length, V gene, clone size, J gene, D gene, CDR3 protein, CDR3 DNA. A D gene is named only where the DNA matches it firmly. Expanded clones get a size class; other rows say once, few or many, or leave the size out.

>13|TRBV29-1|NA|TRBJ1-5|NA
CSVAGAANQPQHF
TGCAGCGTTGCAGGGGCAGCAAATCAGCCCCAGCATTTT
>15|TRBV2|NA|TRBJ2-3|NA
CASSDPGESTDTQYF
TGTGCCAGCAGTGACCCGGGAGAAAGCACAGATACGCAGTATTTT
>15|TRBV7-9|NA|TRBJ1-1|TRBD1
CASSTQGQVGAEAFF
TGTGCCAGCAGCACACAGGGACAGGTGGGGGCTGAAGCTTTCTTT
>13|TRBV6-5|NA|TRBJ1-1|NA
CASSYLGGTEAFF
TGTGCCAGCAGTTATTTAGGAGGCACTGAAGCTTTCTTT
>15|TRBV7-9|once|TRBJ1-5|NA
CASSADGGGDQPQHF
TGTGCCAGCAGCGCCGACGGGGGAGGGGATCAGCCCCAGCATTTT
>13|TRBV27|NA|TRBJ2-5|NA
CASSSSRGKTQYF
TGTGCCAGCAGTTCATCTAGGGGGAAGACCCAGTACTTC
>17|TRBV19|NA|TRBJ2-1|NA
CASSQEKGVAGYNEQFF
TGTGCCAGTAGCCAAGAAAAGGGGGTAGCGGGCTACAATGAGCAGTTCTTC
>15|TRBV5-1|NA|TRBJ1-1|TRBD1
CASSFTGQVNTEAFF
TGCGCCAGCAGCTTCACCGGACAGGTGAACACTGAAGCTTTCTTT
>13|TRBV6-5|NA|TRBJ1-1|NA
CASSYSAVTEAFF
TGTGCCAGCAGTTACTCCGCGGTCACTGAAGCTTTCTTT
>13|TRBV6-6|NA|TRBJ2-7|NA
CASSPPVTYEQYF
TGTGCCAGCAGTCCCCCCGTAACTTACGAGCAGTACTTC
>15|TRBV7-9|NA|TRBJ1-2|NA
CASSLEGGRYYGYTF
TGTGCCAGCAGCTTAGAGGGGGGGCGGTACTATGGCTACACCTTC
>14|TRBV29-1|few|TRBJ2-2|NA
CSVVRQGNTGELFF
TGCAGCGTTGTTAGGCAGGGGAACACCGGGGAGCTGTTTTTT
>13|TRBV2|NA|TRBJ2-2|NA
CASSLTVTGELFF
TGTGCCAGCAGCCTGACAGTTACCGGGGAGCTGTTTTTT
>15|TRBV19|once|TRBJ2-3|TRBD2
CASTWTSGSPDTQYF
TGTGCCAGTACCTGGACTAGCGGGAGTCCAGATACGCAGTATTTT
>15|TRBV21-1|once|TRBJ2-5|NA
CASSNDVETEETQYF
TGTGCCAGCAGCAATGACGTTGAGACAGAAGAGACCCAGTACTTC
>14|TRBV27|once|TRBJ2-7|TRBD1
CASRRQGQSYEQYF
TGTGCCAGCAGGAGACAGGGCCAGTCCTACGAGCAGTACTTC
>11|TRBV6-5|NA|TRBJ2-5|NA
CASSKHRDQYF
TGTGCCAGCAGTAAACACCGGGACCAGTACTTC
>14|TRBV19|NA|TRBJ2-2|NA
CASSRNSGTGELFF
TGTGCCAGTAGTAGGAACTCAGGGACCGGGGAGCTGTTTTTT
>14|TRBV28|NA|TRBJ2-3|NA
CASSILDGTDTQYF
TGTGCCAGCAGTATCCTCGACGGGACAGATACGCAGTATTTT
>16|TRBV4-2|NA|TRBJ2-7|NA
CASSQEWRDPNYEQYF
TGTGCCAGCAGCCAAGAGTGGCGGGACCCTAACTACGAGCAGTACTTC
>16|TRBV9|once|TRBJ2-3|NA
CASSQAGLTSTDTQYF
TGTGCCAGCAGCCAAGCCGGACTAACCAGCACAGATACGCAGTATTTT
>15|TRBV28|NA|TRBJ2-1|NA
CASSFSPGSYNEQFF
TGTGCCAGCAGTTTTTCTCCGGGATCCTACAATGAGCAGTTCTTC